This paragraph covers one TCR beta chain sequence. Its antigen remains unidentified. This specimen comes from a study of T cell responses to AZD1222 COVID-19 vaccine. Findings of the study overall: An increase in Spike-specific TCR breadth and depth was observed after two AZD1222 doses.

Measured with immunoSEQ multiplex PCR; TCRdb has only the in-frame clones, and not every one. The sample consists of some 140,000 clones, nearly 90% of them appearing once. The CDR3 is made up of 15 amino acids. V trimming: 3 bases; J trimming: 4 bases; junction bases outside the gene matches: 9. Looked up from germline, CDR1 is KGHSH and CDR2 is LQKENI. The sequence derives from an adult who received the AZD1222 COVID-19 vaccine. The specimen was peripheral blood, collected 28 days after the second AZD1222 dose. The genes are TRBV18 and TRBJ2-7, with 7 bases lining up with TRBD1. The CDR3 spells CASSPSRTGSYEQYF. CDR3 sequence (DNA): TGTGCCAGCTCACCTTCGAGGACAGGATCTTACGAGCAGTACTTC.